A single sample gave rise to the 8 T cell receptor beta chains below, sequenced in a study of CD8 T cells in Susac syndrome (dated by TCRdb to about 2019). Library method: the immunoSEQ multiplex PCR assay. RNA was extracted using the RNeasy kit, and about 0.45 to 1 microgram was reverse transcribed with random hexamers. Using fastp trimming at Q25 and MiXCR clonotype assembly, TCRdb reanalyzed the public sequencing data and kept in-frame beta chains. Rows matching on CDR3 protein sequence are summarized as one entry with the most common DNA and genes. The sample contains about 200,000 distinct CDR3 sequences, roughly nine tenths of them found a single time. The ten biggest clones cover around 0.079% of the sample. The sequenced material came from CD4+ T cells from PBMCs. These receptors were collected from a human donor with Susac syndrome.

This clonotype appeared a single time. This rearrangement joins TRBV20-1 to TRBJ1-5, with no clear D. The germline gives CDR1 DFQATT, CDR2 SNEGSKA (reference sequence). Trimming cost V 2 bases and J 0 bases, with 8 bases left between them. The CDR3 length is 14 residues. CDR3 sequence (DNA): TGCAGTGCTAGACCTGGTAGTAGCAATCAGCCCCAGCATTTT. As protein: CSARPGSSNQPQHF.

V and J are TRBV29-1 and TRBJ2-1; 8 positions agree with TRBD1. The germline CDR1 and CDR2 sequences are SQVTM and ANQGSEA. CDR3 size: 15 residues. V gave up 4 bases and J gave up 6 bases; unmatched junction bases: 11. This CDR3 is CSVGSRGRPGNEQFF. The CDR3 bases are TGCAGCGTTGGATCCAGGGGGCGCCCGGGCAATGAGCAGTTCTTC.

This sequence joins TRBV5-4 and TRBJ2-1; TRBD1 or TRBD2 may be the D gene (5 bases each). Germline V gene sequence: CDR1 SGHNT, CDR2 YYREEE (reference sequence). V lost 0 bases to trimming and J lost 4 bases, with 14 bases between them. The CDR3 length is 16 residues. CDR3: CASSLGGSTIYNEQFF. CDR3 DNA: TGTGCCAGCAGCTTGGGGGGGTCTACTATATACAATGAGCAGTTCTTC.

The V and J genes are TRBV7-2 and TRBJ1-5; D unresolved. Looked up from germline, CDR1 is SGHTA and CDR2 is FQGNSA. The V end lost 2 bases, the J end lost 5 bases, and 13 bases lay between the germline ends. The CDR3 totals 15 residues. The CDR3, as DNA: TGTGCCAGCAGCTTAACCTTCGGATCGGATCAGCCCCAGCATTTT. It yields the protein CASSLTFGSDQPQHF. The variable domain in full, completed from reference TRBV7-2 and TRBJ1-5, reads GAGVSQSPSNKVTEKGKDVELRCDPISGHTALYWYRQSLGQGLEFLIYFQGNSAPDKSGLPSDRFSAERTGGSVSTLTIQRTQQEDSAVYLCASSLTFGSDQPQHFGDGTRLSIL.

The chain joins TRBV9 to TRBJ2-5; possibly TRBD1 for D (5 bases). The CDR3 runs 16 residues. The germline CDR1 and CDR2 sequences are SGDLS and YYNGEE. The germline V and J ends were trimmed by 4 bases and 0 bases, with 16 bases remaining between them. The CDR3 spells CASSPGQARYQETQYF. DNA of the CDR3: TGTGCCAGCAGCCCAGGACAAGCACGGTACCAAGAGACCCAGTACTTC.

J is TRBJ2-6 and V is TRBV6-5; 7 bases are a match to TRBD1. Germline V lookup: CDR1 MNHEY, CDR2 SVGAGI. V shed 5 bases and J 0 bases; nucleotides not matched to a gene: 4. CDR3 size: 16 residues. In DNA, the CDR3 is TGTGCCAGCAGTCACAGGGGAAACTCTGGGGCCAACGTCCTGACTTTC. This sequence encodes CASSHRGNSGANVLTF.

The rearrangement uses TRBV25-1 and TRBJ2-1; D uncertain. The V and J ends lost 1 base and 3 bases respectively, with 10 bases between them. Germline V gene sequence: CDR1 MGHDK, CDR2 SYGVNS. The CDR3 extends over 15 amino acids. In nucleotides, the CDR3 is TGTGCCAGCAGTGAATCCCTGGATGGCTACAATGAGCAGTTCTTC. This gives the protein CASSESLDGYNEQFF.

The chain joins TRBV4-1 to TRBJ1-4; 9 positions match TRBD1. The CDR3 sequence is 15 residues long. CDR1 is MGHRA, CDR2 YSYEKL, per germline. With V trimmed by 4 bases and J by 5 bases, 5 bases remained unmatched. The chain's CDR3 is CASSRDRGKNEKLFF. DNA for the CDR3: TGCGCCAGCAGCCGAGACAGGGGGAAGAATGAAAAACTGTTTTTT.